This TCR beta chain was recorded in a study of blood T cell repertoires in COVID-19. Study-level background: There were acute and convalescent COVID-19 samples, and they came from the United States, Italy and Spain. In each case, the material was cDNA or gDNA derived from T cells, B-cell-depleted T cells, or PBMCs.

The Seattle patients, enrolled during active infection, were followed longitudinally. There are 11 residues in the CDR3. The germline V gene encodes CDR1 MNHEY and CDR2 SVGAGI. The V and J ends lost 6 bases and 6 bases respectively, with 6 bases between them. Profiled with immunoSEQ multiplex PCR; TCRdb holds only in-frame clones, not every one. Of some 170,000 clones listed, over 70% are singletons. V gene TRBV6-5 combines with J gene TRBJ2-1; D is uncertain. Sequenced input: peripheral blood. The TCR sequence derives from a woman aged 35 to 49 with COVID-19, enrolled during active disease. The CDR3 coding sequence is TGTGCCAGCAGCCCCGGCAATGAGCAGTTCTTC. Translated: CASSPGNEQFF.